This T cell receptor beta chain was captured by sequencing in a study of CD8+ T cells in alopecia areata. Looking at the study overall: Percent affected scalp area, the SALT score, rated treated patients' severity. Overall study results and limits: Expanded CD8+ clones among the top 100, as well as scalp clonality, were significantly decreased by tofacitinib.

It was cDNA, reverse transcribed from extracted RNA, that served as the sequencing template. The protocol was immunoSEQ multiplex PCR, while the TCRdb copy is restricted to in-frame clones and leaves out a portion. The profile covers fewer than 250,000 clones, with less than 45% appearing a single time and 0.48% taken by the ten largest. The CDR3 contains 13 residues. Trimming cost V 2 bases and J 1 base, with 5 bases left between them. Germline CDR1 MNHEY, CDR2 SMNVEV (reference sequence). The treatment: oral pan-JAK inhibitor, 5-10 mg twice daily. Lesional scalp punch biopsies and peripheral blood came from alopecia areata patients. This clone was picked up a small number of times. What it binds is not known.

The sequence derives from a human donor with alopecia areata. The sequencing here drew on CD4+ T cells sorted from blood, taken between weeks 30 and 35, from a patient treated with tofacitinib. V gene TRBV27 combines with J gene TRBJ2-5; D is unresolved. CDR3 bases: TGTGCCAGCAGTTTACGGCCCCAAGAGACCCAGTACTTC. This sequence encodes CASSLRPQETQYF.